The T cell receptor beta chain under discussion was sequenced for a study of blood T cell repertoires in COVID-19. V dropped 4 bases and J dropped 4; count of bases not matched to a gene: 6. Germline V gives CDR1 KGHSH, CDR2 LQKENI. There are 14 residues in the CDR3. Sequencing used immunoSEQ multiplex PCR; TCRdb keeps in-frame clones, though not all of them. The sample has some 250,000 clones; around 88% are singletons. The clonotype was recovered from a man older than 75 with acute or convalescent COVID-19. Specimen: peripheral blood. V and J are TRBV18 and TRBJ2-7, with 8 bases aligning to TRBD2. CDR3 coding DNA: TGTGCCAGCTCACGGGGACTAGATTTATACGAGCAGTACTTC. Its translation: CASSRGLDLYEQYF. The full variable domain, completed using reference TRBV18 and TRBJ2-7, is NAGVMQNPRHLVRRRGQEARLRCSPMKGHSHVYWYRQLPEEGLKFMVYLQKENIIDESGMPKERFSAEFPKEGPSILRIQQVVRGDSAAYFCASSRGLDLYEQYFGPGTRLTVT.